Below are 11 T cell receptor beta chains sequenced from a single sample in a study of blood T cell repertoires in COVID-19. The protocol was immunoSEQ multiplex PCR, while the TCRdb copy is restricted to in-frame clones and leaves out a portion. The data contain approximately 90,000 clones, about 85% of them seen just once; the ten biggest clones take up 24%. Sequenced: peripheral blood. Every receptor here comes from a human donor in a cohort sampled during active COVID-19.

This clone was found once. CDR3 region: CASSLRTSGRIDTQYF. The CDR3 DNA reads as TGTGCCAGCAGCCTAAGGACTAGCGGGAGGATAGATACGCAGTATTTT. The gene calls are TRBV11-2 and TRBJ2-3; the match to TRBD2 covers 14 bases. This CDR3 spans 16 amino acids. CDR1 is SGHAT, CDR2 FQNNGV, per germline. J lost 5 bases, V lost 5 bases, and 6 bases had no gene match.

This rearrangement joins TRBV15 to TRBJ2-1; TRBD2 might be the D (6 bases). The CDR3 loop spans 16 amino acids. V lost 1 base, J lost 7 bases, and 17 bases lay in between. Germline V lookup: CDR1 LNHNV, CDR2 YYDKDF (reference sequence). In DNA form, the CDR3 reads TGTGCCACCAGCAGAGGCGGGGAAGTCGGTAGGAATGAGCAGTTCTTC. This gives the protein CATSRGGEVGRNEQFF.

The rearrangement links TRBV28 to TRBJ1-2, with D maybe TRBD1 (5 bases). Germline CDR1 is MDHEN and CDR2 is SYDVKM. V lost 3 bases and J 3 bases, leaving 11 bases between the germline ends. This CDR3 comprises 14 residues. This CDR3 reads CASSFYTGDYGYTF. The CDR3 DNA follows: TGTGCCAGCAGTTTTTATACAGGCGACTATGGCTACACCTTC.

The chain couples TRBV7-8 to TRBJ1-2, with TRBD1 matching over 8 bases. The ends lost 5 bases at V and 1 base at J; junction bases unmatched: 3. Germline CDR1 and CDR2: SGHVS and FQNEAQ. The CDR3 length is 14 residues. CDR3 protein: CASSRGQDNYGYTF. For the CDR3, the DNA is TGTGCCAGCAGCCGGGGACAGGATAACTATGGCTACACCTTC.

The chain employs TRBV7-9 and TRBJ2-5; 10 bases map to TRBD2. Trimming took 4 bases from V and 2 from J; bases not matched to a gene: 7. This CDR3 has 16 residues. The germline gives CDR1 SEHNR, CDR2 FQNEAQ (reference sequence). The chain's CDR3 is CASSSGTSGDQETQYF. Written as DNA, the CDR3 is TGTGCCAGCAGCTCAGGAACTAGCGGGGATCAAGAGACCCAGTACTTC.

The chain employs TRBV18 and TRBJ2-5, with D tentatively TRBD1 (6 bases). The V and J ends lost 5 bases and 1 base respectively, with 11 bases between them. This CDR3 comprises 14 residues. CDR1 is KGHSH, CDR2 LQKENI, per germline. The DNA of the CDR3 is TGTGCCAGCTCAGGGGGCGCCCGCCAAGAGACCCAGTACTTC. Amino acid sequence: CASSGGARQETQYF. The full variable domain, completed using reference TRBV18 and TRBJ2-5, is NAGVMQNPRHLVRRRGQEARLRCSPMKGHSHVYWYRQLPEEGLKFMVYLQKENIIDESGMPKERFSAEFPKEGPSILRIQQVVRGDSAAYFCASSGGARQETQYFGPGTRLLVL.

The chain employs TRBV2 and TRBJ2-5, with 8 bases identical to TRBD2. The CDR3 has 15 amino acids. Per the germline V gene, CDR1 is SNHLY and CDR2 is FYNNEI. V lost 8 bases, J lost 5 bases, and 13 bases stayed unmatched. The CDR3 loop is CASGLNSGNSETQYF. CDR3 DNA sequence: TGTGCCAGCGGGTTGAATAGCGGGAATTCGGAGACCCAGTACTTC.

The V call is TRBV7-2, the J call TRBJ2-1; 16 nucleotides line up with TRBD2. CDR1 SGHTA and CDR2 FQGNSA come from the germline V gene. CDR3 length: 18 residues. With 8 bases clipped from V and 8 bases from J, the junction kept 15 bases outside the gene matches. In DNA, the CDR3 is TGTGCCAGCCGACCCCCGGGACTAGCGGGAGGGCTGATCCATGAGCAGTTCTTC. This gives the protein CASRPPGLAGGLIHEQFF.

This chain joins TRBV9 and TRBJ1-3; D uncertain. The CDR3 loop spans 14 amino acids. CDR1 is SGDLS and CDR2 is YYNGEE in the germline V gene. With 4 bases removed from V and 3 bases from J, the gap between germline ends came to 11 bases. CDR3 protein: CASSLAGLGNTIYF. For the CDR3, the DNA is TGTGCCAGCAGCTTGGCCGGACTTGGAAACACCATATATTTT.

This chain uses TRBV7-8 with TRBJ2-7; TRBD1 matches 7 bases. Germline V gene lookup returns CDR1 SGHVS and CDR2 FQNEAQ. V trimming: 3 bases; J trimming: 5 bases; junction bases outside the gene matches: 7. The CDR3 is made up of 14 amino acids. CDR3 region: CASSFRTGGHEQYF. Here the CDR3 DNA reads TGTGCCAGCAGCTTTAGGACAGGTGGACACGAGCAGTACTTC.

V and J are TRBV5-1 and TRBJ2-5; D is undetermined. CDR1 is SGHRS, CDR2 YFSETQ, per germline. This CDR3 spans 13 amino acids. V was shortened by 3 bases and J by 4 bases, with 10 bases between the two germline ends. CDR3 in amino acids: CASSSQLIETQYF. The CDR3 nucleotides read TGCGCCAGCAGCTCCCAGTTGATAGAGACCCAGTACTTC.